This T cell receptor (beta chain) was recorded in a study of blood T cell repertoires in COVID-19. Study-level information: Acute-phase and convalescent COVID-19 samples originated in the United States, Italy and Spain. From T cells, B-cell-depleted T cells, or PBMCs came the material, which was cDNA or gDNA.

The CDR3 covers 18 residues. V trimming: 5 bases; J trimming: 0 bases; junction bases outside the gene matches: 10. Per germline, CDR1 SGHNT and CDR2 YENEEA. Original handling: Counts of nucleated cells, estimated from reference gene primer amplification, were obtained. The table came from immunoSEQ multiplex PCR; TCRdb's copy has only in-frame clones and leaves some out. That table is the source of V, J and clone size, and D and trimming were worked out from the DNA. This sample has around 160,000 clones; approximately 83% occur once, and the top ten carry approximately 8%. Sequenced input: peripheral blood. This TCR derives from a man in his fifties or sixties with acute or convalescent COVID-19. V gene TRBV11-3 combines with J gene TRBJ2-1; 10 positions agree with TRBD2. DNA of the CDR3: TGTGCCAGCAGCCTAGGAAGCCTAGCGGGAGTCTCCTACAATGAGCAGTTCTTC. Protein product: CASSLGSLAGVSYNEQFF.